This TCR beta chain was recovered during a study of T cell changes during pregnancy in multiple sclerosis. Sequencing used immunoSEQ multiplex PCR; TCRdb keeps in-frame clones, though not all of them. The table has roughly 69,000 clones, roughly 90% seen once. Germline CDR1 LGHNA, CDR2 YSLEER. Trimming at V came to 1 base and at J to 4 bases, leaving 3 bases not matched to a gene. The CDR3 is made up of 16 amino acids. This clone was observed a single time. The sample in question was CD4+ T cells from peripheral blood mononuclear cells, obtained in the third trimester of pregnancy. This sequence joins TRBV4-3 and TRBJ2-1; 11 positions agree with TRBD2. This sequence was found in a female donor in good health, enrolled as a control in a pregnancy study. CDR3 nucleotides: TGCGCCAGCAGCCAAGTACTAGCGGGGGTATACAATGAGCAGTTCTTC. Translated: CASSQVLAGVYNEQFF.